This T cell receptor (beta chain) emerged from a study of shared clonotypes between healthy human individuals. A few counts support this clone. Germline V lookup: CDR1 MNHEY, CDR2 SMNVEV (reference sequence). This CDR3 has 14 amino acids. V dropped 3 bases and J dropped 7 bases, with 12 bases sitting between them. Repertoires were generated with immunoSEQ multiplex PCR, while TCRdb's copy carries only in-frame clones and drops some. This table holds 300,000 to 350,000 clones, less than 85% found once. Sequenced material: memory CD4+ T cells sorted from blood. Regarding subset: CD45RA-negative fraction. The sequence was collected from a man younger than 45 in good health. This chain joins TRBV27 and TRBJ2-2, with D perhaps matching TRBD2 (6 bases). CDR3 amino acids: CASSFAGRDGELFF. CDR3 in DNA: TGTGCCAGCAGTTTTGCGGGACGTGACGGGGAGCTGTTTTTT.